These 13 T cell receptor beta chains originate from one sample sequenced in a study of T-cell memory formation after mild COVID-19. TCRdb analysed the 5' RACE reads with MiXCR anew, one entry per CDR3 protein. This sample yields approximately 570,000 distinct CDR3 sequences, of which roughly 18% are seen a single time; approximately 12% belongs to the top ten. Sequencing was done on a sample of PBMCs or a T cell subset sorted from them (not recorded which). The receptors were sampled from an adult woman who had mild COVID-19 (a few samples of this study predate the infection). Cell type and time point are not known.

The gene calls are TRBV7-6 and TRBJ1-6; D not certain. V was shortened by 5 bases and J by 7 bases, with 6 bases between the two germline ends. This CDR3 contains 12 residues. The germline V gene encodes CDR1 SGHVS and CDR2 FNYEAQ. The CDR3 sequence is CASSRENSPLHF. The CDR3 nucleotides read TGTGCCAGCAGCCGGGAGAATTCACCCCTCCACTTT. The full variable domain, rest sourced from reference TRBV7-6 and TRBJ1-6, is GAGVSQSPRYKVTKRGQDVALRCDPISGHVSLYWYRQALGQGPEFLTYFNYEAQQDKSGLPNDRFSAERPEGSISTLTIQRTEQRDSAMYRCASSRENSPLHFGNGTRLTVT.

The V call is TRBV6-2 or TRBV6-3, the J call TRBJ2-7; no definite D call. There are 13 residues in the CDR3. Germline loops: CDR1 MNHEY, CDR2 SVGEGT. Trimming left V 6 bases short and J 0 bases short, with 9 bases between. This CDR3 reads CASRGYSSYEQYF. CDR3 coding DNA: TGTGCCAGCAGAGGCTACAGCTCCTACGAGCAGTACTTC.

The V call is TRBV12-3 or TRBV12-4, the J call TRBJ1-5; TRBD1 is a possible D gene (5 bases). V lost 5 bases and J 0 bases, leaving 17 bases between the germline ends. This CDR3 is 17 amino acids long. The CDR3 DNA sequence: TGTGCCAGCAGTGTAAGGGGCGGAGGACATAGCAATCAGCCCCAGCATTTT. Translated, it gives CASSVRGGGHSNQPQHF.

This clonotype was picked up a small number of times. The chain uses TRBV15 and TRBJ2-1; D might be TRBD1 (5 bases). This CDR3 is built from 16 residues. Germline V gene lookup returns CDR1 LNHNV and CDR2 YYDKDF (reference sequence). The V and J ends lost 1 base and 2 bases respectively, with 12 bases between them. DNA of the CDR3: TGTGCCACCAGCAGAGCTTTCAGGGAACCCTACAATGAGCAGTTCTTC. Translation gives CATSRAFREPYNEQFF.

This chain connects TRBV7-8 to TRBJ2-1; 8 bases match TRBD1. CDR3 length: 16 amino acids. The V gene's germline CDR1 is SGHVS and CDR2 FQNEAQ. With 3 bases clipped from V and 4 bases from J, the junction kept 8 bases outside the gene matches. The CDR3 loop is CASSLFGTGYYNEQFF. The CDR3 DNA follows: TGTGCCAGCAGCTTGTTCGGGACAGGCTATTACAATGAGCAGTTCTTC.

The CDR3 sequence: CASSWTGAPDTQYF. The CDR3 coding sequence is TGTGCCAGCAGCTGGACAGGGGCTCCAGATACGCAGTATTTT. The V and J genes are TRBV7-9 and TRBJ2-3, with TRBD1 matching 9 bases. J lost 4 bases, V lost 4 bases, and 3 bases had no gene match. The CDR3 length is 14 residues. Germline V gene data show CDR1 as SEHNR and CDR2 as FQNEAQ (reference sequence).

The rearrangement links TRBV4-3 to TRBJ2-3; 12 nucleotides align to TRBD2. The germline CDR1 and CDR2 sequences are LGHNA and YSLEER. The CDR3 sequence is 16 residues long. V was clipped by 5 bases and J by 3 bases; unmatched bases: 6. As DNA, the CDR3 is TGCGCCAGCAGCAAGACTAGCGGGAGTCTGACAGATACGCAGTATTTT. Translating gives CASSKTSGSLTDTQYF.

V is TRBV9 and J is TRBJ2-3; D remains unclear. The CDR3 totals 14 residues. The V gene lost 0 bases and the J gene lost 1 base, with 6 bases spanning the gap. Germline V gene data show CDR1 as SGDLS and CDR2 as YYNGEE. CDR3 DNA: TGTGCCAGCAGCGTAGCCACCCGCACAGATACGCAGTATTTT. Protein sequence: CASSVATRTDTQYF.

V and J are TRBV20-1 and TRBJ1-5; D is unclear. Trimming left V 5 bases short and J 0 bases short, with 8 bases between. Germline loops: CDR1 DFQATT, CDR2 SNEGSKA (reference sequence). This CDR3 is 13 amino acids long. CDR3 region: CSAYRDSNQPQHF. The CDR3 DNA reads TGCAGTGCTTACAGAGATAGCAATCAGCCCCAGCATTTT.

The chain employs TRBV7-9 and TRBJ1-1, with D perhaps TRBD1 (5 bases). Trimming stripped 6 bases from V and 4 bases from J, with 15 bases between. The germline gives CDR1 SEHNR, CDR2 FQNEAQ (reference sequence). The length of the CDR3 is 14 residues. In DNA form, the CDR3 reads TGTGCCAGCAGTCCCCGGGGCCAGAGCACTGAAGCTTTCTTT. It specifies CASSPRGQSTEAFF. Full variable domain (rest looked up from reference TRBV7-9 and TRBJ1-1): DTGVSQNPRHKITKRGQNVTFRCDPISEHNRLYWYRQTLGQGPEFLTYFQNEAQLEKSRLLSDRFSAERPKGSFSTLEIQRTEQGDSAMYLCASSPRGQSTEAFFGQGTRLTVV.

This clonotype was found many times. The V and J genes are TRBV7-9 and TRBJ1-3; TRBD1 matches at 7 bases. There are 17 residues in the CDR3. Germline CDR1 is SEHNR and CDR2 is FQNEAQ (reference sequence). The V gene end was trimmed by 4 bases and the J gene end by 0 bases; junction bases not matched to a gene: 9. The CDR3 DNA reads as TGTGCCAGCAGCTCAACGGACGGGACAGCCTCTGGAAACACCATATATTTT. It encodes CASSSTDGTASGNTIYF. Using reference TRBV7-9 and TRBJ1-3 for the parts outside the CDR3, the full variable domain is DTGVSQNPRHKITKRGQNVTFRCDPISEHNRLYWYRQTLGQGPEFLTYFQNEAQLEKSRLLSDRFSAERPKGSFSTLEIQRTEQGDSAMYLCASSSTDGTASGNTIYFGEGSWLTVV.

The CDR3 DNA reads TGTGCCAGCAGTTTCCACTCAGCGGGAGAGCAGTTCTTC. It encodes CASSFHSAGEQFF. The chain has TRBV12-3 or TRBV12-4 and TRBJ2-1; 7 bases map to TRBD2. The length of the CDR3 is 13 residues. V lost 3 bases to trimming and J lost 10 bases; unmatched junction nucleotides: 6.

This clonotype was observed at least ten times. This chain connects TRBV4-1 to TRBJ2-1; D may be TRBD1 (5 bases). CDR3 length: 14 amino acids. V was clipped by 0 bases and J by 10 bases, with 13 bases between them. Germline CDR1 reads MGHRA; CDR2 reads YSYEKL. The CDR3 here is CASSQDPVGREQFF. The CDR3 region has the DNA TGCGCCAGCAGCCAAGATCCGGTGGGGCGGGAGCAGTTCTTC.